The next 29 T cell receptor beta chains were all read from a single sample in a study of T cells in Graves' hyperthyroidism and ophthalmopathy. Authors of the study amplified TCR beta CDR3 regions from RNA transcripts. The TCR CDR3 was amplified in a first-round RT-PCR using the HTBI primer set. TCRdb re-derived calls from the multiplex PCR reads in MiXCR, one entry per CDR3 protein. The table has a few hundred thousand distinct CDR3 sequences, roughly 46% seen once. Sequencing used peripheral blood or thyroid tissue (not recorded which). Receptors originate from a woman aged 18-30 years with Graves' hyperthyroidism.

A few counts support this clonotype. The J gene is TRBJ2-1, the V gene TRBV7-2, with 9 nucleotides matching TRBD1. Losses at the gene ends were 6 bases for V and 7 bases for J; bases not matched to a gene: 10. Germline V gene sequence: CDR1 SGHTA, CDR2 FQGNSA. There are 15 residues in the CDR3. As DNA, the CDR3 is TGTGCCAGCAGGGGGACGGGACAGGGAGGAAATGAGCAGTTCTTC. Translating gives CASRGTGQGGNEQFF.

This clonotype showed up many times. This sequence joins TRBV12-3 or TRBV12-4 and TRBJ2-7; D is ambiguous. V was cut by 3 bases and J by 5 bases, with 11 bases left in between. The CDR3 runs 13 residues. The CDR3 nucleotides read TGTGCCAGCAGTTTCTCCCAGATCCACGAGCAGTACTTC. It specifies CASSFSQIHEQYF.

To note about this clonotype: Without the conserved terminal phenylalanine or tryptophan, this CDR3 likely stems from a read error. Because the CDR3's place on the DNA is in doubt, the DNA is left out and the CDR3 is given as listed by TCRdb. The V call is TRBV20-1, the J call TRBJ2-5; the tabulated D call, TRBD2, remains unverified against the DNA. In germline, CDR1 is DFQATT, CDR2 SNEGSKA (reference sequence). Inclusive of both ends, the CDR3 amounts to 8 amino acids. The CDR3 sequence is CSVPGLAG.

This rearrangement joins TRBV7-3 to TRBJ2-7; 9 nucleotides agree with TRBD2. The J call is uncertain, as TRBJ2-1 better fits the DNA end. This CDR3 is 15 amino acids long. Germline CDR1 reads SGHTA; CDR2 reads FQGTGA. This CDR3 is CASSTKPGLANEQFF. The CDR3 DNA reads TGTGCCAGCAGCACAAAACCTGGACTAGCGAATGAGCAGTTCTTC.

Concerning this clonotype: A much bigger clone sits one base away, suggesting this may be a read error. This rearrangement joins TRBV10-2 to TRBJ2-2; D not resolved. The germline CDR1 and CDR2 sequences are WSHSY and SAAADI. This CDR3 comprises 12 residues. The CDR3 DNA sequence: TGCGCCGGCAGTGAAATCCCTGGGGAGCTGTTTTTT. Translation: CAGSEIPGELFF.

CDR3 nucleotide sequence: TGTGCCAGCACCTGGACAAAGAACTATGGCTACACCTTC. Residues: CASTWTKNYGYTF. The rearrangement links TRBV2 to TRBJ1-2, with a possible D match to TRBD1 (5 bases). The germline V gene has CDR1 SNHLY and CDR2 FYNNEI. The CDR3 consists of 13 residues. Trimming cost V 7 bases and J 2 bases, with 11 bases left between them.

V usage is TRBV7-2 and J usage is TRBJ2-5; TRBD1 is a possible D gene (6 bases). Germline loops: CDR1 SGHTA, CDR2 FQGNSA. The CDR3 contains 16 residues. The V and J ends lost 1 base and 1 base respectively, with 13 bases between them. CDR3 loop: CASSLGGPGTQETQYF. CDR3 in DNA: TGTGCCAGCAGCTTAGGGGGGCCTGGGACCCAAGAGACCCAGTACTTC.

The sample holds many counts of this clonotype. This chain joins TRBV19 and TRBJ1-4; D unclear. The CDR3 loop spans 19 amino acids. Germline CDR1 is LNHDA and CDR2 is SQIVND (reference sequence). V dropped 3 bases and J dropped 5 bases, with 25 bases sitting between them. The CDR3 loop reads CASSIPSPPWRTKNEKLFF. CDR3 DNA sequence: TGTGCCAGTAGTATCCCCTCCCCTCCTTGGCGGACTAAGAATGAAAAACTGTTTTTT.

The chain recombines TRBV7-2 with TRBJ2-2; 11 nucleotides match TRBD2. The CDR3 is 17 amino acids. Germline CDR1 is SGHTA and CDR2 is FQGNSA. Germline trimming cut 5 bases from V and 1 base from J; bases unmatched to any gene: 6. The DNA of the CDR3 is TGTGCCAGCAGCCCAATCACTAGCGGGAGGAACACCGGGGAGCTGTTTTTT. Its protein product is CASSPITSGRNTGELFF. Full variable domain (missing parts from reference TRBV7-2 and TRBJ2-2): GAGVSQSPSNKVTEKGKDVELRCDPISGHTALYWYRQSLGQGLEFLIYFQGNSAPDKSGLPSDRFSAERTGGSVSTLTIQRTQQEDSAVYLCASSPITSGRNTGELFFGEGSRLTVL.

This clonotype was found many times. This chain connects TRBV19 to TRBJ1-3, with D perhaps matching TRBD1 (6 bases). CDR1 and CDR2 from the germline V gene are LNHDA and SQIVND (reference sequence). This CDR3 spans 14 amino acids. V lost 5 bases, J lost 2 bases, and 10 bases lay in between. CDR3 residues: CASSPTGPGNTIYF. DNA for the CDR3: TGTGCCAGTAGTCCGACAGGTCCTGGAAACACCATATATTTT.

The table lists this clonotype with many counts. CDR3 protein: CASSPPGRSYEQYF. The CDR3 bases are TGTGCCAGCAGCCCCCCAGGGAGGTCCTACGAGCAGTACTTC. The chain combines TRBV7-9 with TRBJ2-7, with D perhaps TRBD2 (6 bases). Germline V lookup: CDR1 SEHNR, CDR2 FQNEAQ (reference sequence). Trimming stripped 5 bases from V and 1 base from J, with 12 bases between. The CDR3 contains 14 residues.

J is TRBJ2-1 and V is TRBV7-3, with D unclear. Germline CDR1 reads SGHTA; CDR2 reads FQGTGA. The CDR3 is 13 residues long. Deletions cut 3 bases from V and 10 bases from J, with 13 bases between. The CDR3 spells CASSFRTAAEQFF. The CDR3 DNA sequence: TGTGCCAGCAGCTTCAGAACGGCCGCGGAGCAGTTCTTC. The full variable domain, completed using reference TRBV7-3 and TRBJ2-1, is GAGVSQTPSNKVTEKGKYVELRCDPISGHTALYWYRQSLGQGPEFLIYFQGTGAADDSGLPNDRFFAVRPEGSVSTLKIQRTERGDSAVYLCASSFRTAAEQFFGPGTRLTVL.

This clonotype came up a few times. The V call is TRBV5-1, the J call TRBJ2-7; D might be TRBD2 (6 bases). The CDR3 length is 12 residues. Germline loops: CDR1 SGHRS, CDR2 YFSETQ. Trimming removed 4 bases from V and 5 bases from J, with 10 bases in between. The chain's CDR3 is CASSRGGDEQYF. CDR3 bases: TGCGCCAGCAGCCGCGGAGGGGACGAGCAGTACTTC.

About this clonotype itself: A single base separates this from a much larger clone, so it may be a read error. This chain joins TRBV5-5 and TRBJ2-7, with TRBD2 identical over 8 bases. The CDR3 spans 17 residues. Germline CDR1 is SGHKS and CDR2 is YYEKEE (reference sequence). V lost 4 bases and J lost 7; bases outside the gene matches: 19. The CDR3 region is CASSQDKGPAGDHEQYF. The CDR3 DNA reads TGTGCCAGCAGCCAAGATAAAGGGCCAGCGGGAGATCATGAGCAGTACTTC.

This clonotype was seen at least ten times. This chain uses TRBV20-1 with TRBJ2-5; TRBD2 agrees at 15 bases. Germline V lookup: CDR1 DFQATT, CDR2 SNEGSKA (reference sequence). Trimming at V came to 5 bases and at J to 6 bases, leaving 7 bases not matched to a gene. This CDR3 is 15 amino acids long. The CDR3 protein is CSAHRTSGRAQTQYF. DNA of the CDR3: TGCAGTGCTCACCGGACTAGCGGGAGGGCTCAGACCCAGTACTTC.

This clonotype appeared many times. The chain is built from TRBV25-1 and TRBJ2-2; D gene unclear. The germline V and J ends were trimmed by 0 bases and 3 bases, with 8 bases remaining between them. Germline CDR1 reads MGHDK; CDR2 reads SYGVNS. This CDR3 contains 15 residues. The CDR3 DNA follows: TGTGCCAGCAGTGAATATGAAGGGTACACCGGGGAGCTGTTTTTT. This sequence encodes CASSEYEGYTGELFF.

This clonotype was detected only a few times. V is TRBV4-1 and J is TRBJ2-7; 7 nucleotides line up with TRBD2. With 0 bases clipped from V and 4 bases from J, the junction kept 6 bases outside the gene matches. The length of the CDR3 is 15 residues. CDR1 and CDR2 from the germline V gene are MGHRA and YSYEKL. The DNA of the CDR3 is TGCGCCAGCAGCCAAGAATCTAGCGGAGTTTACGAGCAGTACTTC. Translating it yields CASSQESSGVYEQYF.

The sample holds many counts of this clonotype. This rearrangement joins TRBV2 to TRBJ1-2; D is unclear. This CDR3 contains 14 residues. The germline V gene encodes CDR1 SNHLY and CDR2 FYNNEI. The V end lost 6 bases, the J end lost 4 bases, and 15 bases lay between the germline ends. The chain's CDR3 is CASRLAQLIYGYTF. The CDR3 DNA reads TGTGCCAGCAGACTAGCCCAGCTAATCTATGGCTACACCTTC.

The sample holds many counts of this clonotype. The gene calls are TRBV3-1 and TRBJ1-4; D is uncertain. Germline V gene lookup returns CDR1 LGHDT and CDR2 YNNKEL (reference sequence). The CDR3 covers 14 residues. V shed 0 bases and J shed 10 bases, with 12 bases lying between them. Here the CDR3 DNA reads TGTGCCAGCAGCCAAGATGGGGTTGCCGGAAAACTGTTTTTT. Translating it yields CASSQDGVAGKLFF.

The genes are TRBV2 and TRBJ2-5; 8 nucleotides agree with TRBD1. CDR1 SNHLY and CDR2 FYNNEI come from the germline V gene. The V gene end was trimmed by 8 bases and the J gene end by 2 bases; junction bases not matched to a gene: 4. This CDR3 contains 13 residues. The CDR3 spells CASLRDRQETQYF. The CDR3, as DNA: TGTGCCAGCCTGCGGGACAGGCAAGAGACCCAGTACTTC.

The chain links TRBV4-1 to TRBJ1-6; TRBD1 might be the D (5 bases). Germline V gene lookup returns CDR1 MGHRA and CDR2 YSYEKL. The CDR3 totals 15 residues. Trimming took off 0 bases at V and 8 bases at J, with 11 bases between the two ends. CDR3 residues: CASSQDGAGHSPLHF. In nucleotides, the CDR3 is TGCGCCAGCAGCCAAGACGGAGCGGGGCATTCACCCCTCCACTTT.

The rearrangement uses TRBV7-2 and TRBJ2-3, with D maybe TRBD2 (6 bases). The germline V and J ends were trimmed by 3 bases and 3 bases, with 10 bases remaining between them. There are 14 residues in the CDR3. Looked up from germline, CDR1 is SGHTA and CDR2 is FQGNSA. CDR3 region: CASSLAGTTDTQYF. The CDR3 coding sequence is TGTGCCAGCAGCTTGGCGGGAACAACAGATACGCAGTATTTT.

This clonotype has at least ten counts. The genes are TRBV20-1 and TRBJ2-5, with TRBD2 matching over 10 bases. Germline CDR1 reads DFQATT; CDR2 reads SNEGSKA (reference sequence). The CDR3 consists of 13 residues. Losses at the gene ends were 7 bases for V and 4 bases for J; bases not matched to a gene: 6. CDR3 DNA sequence: TGCAGTGTCTCGTCTAGCGGGAGAGAGACCCAGTACTTC. Translated: CSVSSSGRETQYF.

This clonotype was picked up many times. The rearrangement links TRBV7-6 to TRBJ1-2; 7 nucleotides align to TRBD1. V was pared by 5 bases and J by 8 bases, with 5 bases of the junction left unmatched. The CDR3 has 12 amino acids. CDR1 and CDR2 (germline): SGHVS, FNYEAQ. CDR3 protein: CASSPGQAGYTF. The CDR3 nucleotides are TGTGCCAGCAGCCCTGGACAGGCCGGCTACACCTTC.

J is TRBJ2-5 and V is TRBV10-3; 10 bases align to TRBD1. The germline gives CDR1 ENHRY, CDR2 SYGVKD. The CDR3 has 16 residues. The V gene end was trimmed by 3 bases and the J gene end by 5 bases; junction bases not matched to a gene: 9. The CDR3 is CAISDGTGEISETQYF. CDR3 in DNA: TGTGCCATCAGTGACGGGACAGGGGAAATTAGCGAGACCCAGTACTTC.

This clonotype was picked up many times. The chain combines TRBV20-1 with TRBJ2-3, with 11 bases fitting TRBD2. CDR3 length equals 15 residues. V lost 6 bases and J lost 0; bases outside the gene matches: 5. From germline, CDR1 is DFQATT and CDR2 SNEGSKA (reference sequence). In nucleotides, the CDR3 is TGCAGTGCGACGGGACTAGCGGCTAGCACAGATACGCAGTATTTT. Residues: CSATGLAASTDTQYF.

Ten or more counts support this clonotype. V gene TRBV24-1 combines with J gene TRBJ2-7; 9 nucleotides agree with TRBD1. Germline trimming cut 5 bases from V and 2 bases from J; bases unmatched to any gene: 6. The germline gives CDR1 KGHDR, CDR2 SFDVKD. The CDR3 has 15 amino acids. The CDR3 loop is CATSGGGTGTYEQYF. CDR3 coding DNA: TGTGCCACCAGTGGAGGCGGGACAGGGACCTACGAGCAGTACTTC.

The sample holds one count of this clonotype. The rearrangement joins TRBV2 to TRBJ2-7, with TRBD2 matching over 8 bases. The V and J ends lost 3 bases and 9 bases, in that order; junction bases with no gene match: 7. The germline V gene has CDR1 SNHLY and CDR2 FYNNEI. This CDR3 is built from 13 residues. The DNA for the CDR3 is TGTGCCAGCAGTGATGGCGGGGGGAGGGGGCAGTACTTC. Encoded protein: CASSDGGGRGQYF.

The chain joins TRBV29-1 to TRBJ1-1; D is undetermined. Germline CDR1 and CDR2: SQVTM and ANQGSEA. The CDR3 has 11 amino acids. Between the trimmed V and J ends, which lost 7 bases and 0 bases, there was a span of 6 bases. Here the CDR3 DNA reads TGCAGCGAGACGGTGAACACTGAAGCTTTCTTT. Translation: CSETVNTEAFF.